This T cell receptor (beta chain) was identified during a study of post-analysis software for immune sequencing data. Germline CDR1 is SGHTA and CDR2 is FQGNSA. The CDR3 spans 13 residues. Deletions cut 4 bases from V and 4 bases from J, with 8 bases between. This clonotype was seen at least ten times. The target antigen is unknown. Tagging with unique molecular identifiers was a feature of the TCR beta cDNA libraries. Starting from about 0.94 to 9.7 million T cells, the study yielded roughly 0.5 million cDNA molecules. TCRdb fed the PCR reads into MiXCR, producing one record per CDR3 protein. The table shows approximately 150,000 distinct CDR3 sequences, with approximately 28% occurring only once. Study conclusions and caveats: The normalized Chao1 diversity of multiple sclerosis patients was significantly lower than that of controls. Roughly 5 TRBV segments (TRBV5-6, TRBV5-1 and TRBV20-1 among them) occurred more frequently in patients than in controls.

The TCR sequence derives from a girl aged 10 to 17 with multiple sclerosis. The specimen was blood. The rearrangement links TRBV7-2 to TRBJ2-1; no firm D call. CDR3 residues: CASSSGIYNEQFF. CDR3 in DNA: TGTGCCAGCAGCTCCGGAATTTACAATGAGCAGTTCTTC. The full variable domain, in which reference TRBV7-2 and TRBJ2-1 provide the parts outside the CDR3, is GAGVSQSPSNKVTEKGKDVELRCDPISGHTALYWYRQSLGQGLEFLIYFQGNSAPDKSGLPSDRFSAERTGGSVSTLTIQRTQQEDSAVYLCASSSGIYNEQFFGPGTRLTVL.